The 19 T cell receptor beta chains below all came from one sample that was sequenced in a study of blood T cell repertoires in COVID-19. Clones were read by immunoSEQ multiplex PCR, and TCRdb kept only the in-frame ones, dropping some. There are around 130,000 clones in the sample; approximately 80% occur only once, and 1.5% to 2% lies in the top ten. Material: PBMCs or T cells enriched from blood (not recorded which). The receptors come from a woman between 18 and 29 years old who had been exposed to COVID-19.

The genes are TRBV5-1 and TRBJ2-7, with 8 bases that match TRBD1. From germline, CDR1 is SGHRS and CDR2 YFSETQ. J lost 4 bases, V lost 0 bases, and 0 bases had no gene match. The CDR3 loop spans 13 amino acids. CDR3 DNA sequence: TGCGCCAGCAGCTTGGACAGGGGGTACGAGCAGTACTTC. Its translation is CASSLDRGYEQYF.

V gene TRBV28 combines with J gene TRBJ2-7; TRBD2 is a possible D gene (5 bases). Per germline, CDR1 MDHEN and CDR2 SYDVKM. The CDR3 consists of 15 residues. V was pared by 2 bases and J by 0 bases, with 11 bases between. CDR3 in amino acids: CASSLSATSSYEQYF. As DNA, the CDR3 is TGTGCCAGCAGTTTAAGCGCCACTAGCTCCTACGAGCAGTACTTC.

This clone appeared a single time. The chain has TRBV30 and TRBJ2-3; 12 nucleotides agree with TRBD2. The CDR3 totals 18 residues. CDR1 is GTSNPN and CDR2 is SVGIG in the germline V gene (reference sequence). V lost 2 bases, J lost 2 bases, and 11 bases stayed unmatched. The CDR3, as DNA: TGTGCCTGGAGTTCAGTGCCCCGGACTAGCGGGGACACAGATACGCAGTATTTT. This gives the protein CAWSSVPRTSGDTDTQYF.

This clone came up once. The V and J genes are TRBV28 and TRBJ1-4; 7 nucleotides align to TRBD1. The germline V gene encodes CDR1 MDHEN and CDR2 SYDVKM. There are 15 residues in the CDR3. The J segment lost 7 bases and the V segment lost 6 bases, leaving 11 bases of the junction unmatched. The CDR3 region is CASSTDRAQTEKLFF. The CDR3 coding sequence is TGTGCCAGCAGCACCGACAGGGCCCAGACTGAAAAACTGTTTTTT.

The chain has TRBV6-1 and TRBJ1-5, with a possible D match to TRBD1 (5 bases). Trimming removed 2 bases at V and 7 bases at J, with 12 bases between. The CDR3 covers 14 residues. The germline V gene has CDR1 MNHNS and CDR2 SASEGT. The chain's CDR3 is CASSESGGKQPQHF. As DNA, the CDR3 is TGTGCCAGCAGTGAATCGGGGGGAAAACAGCCCCAGCATTTT.

The V and J genes are TRBV11-3 and TRBJ2-1; TRBD2 agrees at 13 bases. Germline CDR1 reads SGHNT; CDR2 reads YENEEA. With V trimmed by 5 bases and J by 8 bases, 9 bases remained unmatched. The CDR3 has 16 amino acids. This CDR3 is CASSPSWTSGSDEQFF. CDR3 DNA: TGTGCCAGCAGCCCGAGCTGGACTAGCGGGAGCGATGAGCAGTTCTTC.

This clone came up once. V usage is TRBV5-1 and J usage is TRBJ1-1; the match to TRBD1 covers 7 bases. Per germline, CDR1 SGHRS and CDR2 YFSETQ. The CDR3 covers 16 residues. V was pared by 4 bases and J by 0 bases, with 9 bases of the junction left unmatched. CDR3: CASSPPTGTMNTEAFF. The DNA for the CDR3 is TGCGCCAGCAGCCCCCCGACAGGGACCATGAACACTGAAGCTTTCTTT.

This clone was detected only once. The chain joins TRBV4-3 to TRBJ2-3; D gene unclear. The germline CDR1 and CDR2 sequences are LGHNA and YSLEER. This CDR3 comprises 15 residues. The V gene lost 0 bases and the J gene lost 2 bases, with 9 bases spanning the gap. CDR3 sequence (DNA): TGCGCCAGCAGCCAAGAAGTTCTATCCACAGATACGCAGTATTTT. This sequence encodes CASSQEVLSTDTQYF.

V gene TRBV6-6 combines with J gene TRBJ1-5, with 11 bases lining up with TRBD1. The trim removed 2 bases at V and 7 bases at J, leaving 4 bases unmatched. The CDR3 sequence is 15 residues long. The germline V gene encodes CDR1 MNHNY and CDR2 SVGAGI (reference sequence). As DNA, the CDR3 is TGTGCCAGCAGTTACCTCGGGACAGGGGGACAGCCCCAGCATTTT. Protein sequence: CASSYLGTGGQPQHF.

This chain joins TRBV4-2 and TRBJ2-1, with a tentative D call TRBD2 (6 bases). The length of the CDR3 is 17 residues. Trimming shortened V by 5 bases and J by 1 base, and 18 bases separated the two germline ends. Germline V gives CDR1 LGHNA, CDR2 YNFKEQ. The CDR3 here is CASSSKPAGISYNEQFF. The CDR3 DNA is TGTGCCAGCAGCTCCAAGCCAGCGGGTATTTCCTACAATGAGCAGTTCTTC.

The V and J genes are TRBV19 and TRBJ1-2; 8 nucleotides align to TRBD1. Germline CDR1 reads LNHDA; CDR2 reads SQIVND (reference sequence). V dropped 4 bases and J dropped 9; count of bases not matched to a gene: 7. The CDR3 is 13 residues long. CDR3 DNA sequence: TGTGCCAGTAGTACCGACAGGGGCAGTCGCTACACCTTC. Its protein product is CASSTDRGSRYTF.

This sequence joins TRBV6-6 and TRBJ2-7; D is perhaps TRBD2 (6 bases). The ends were cut back, 11 bases at V and 4 bases at J, with 18 bases in the middle. In germline, CDR1 is MNHNY, CDR2 SVGAGI (reference sequence). The CDR3 extends over 13 amino acids. Here the CDR3 reads CASTPPGTYEQYF. The CDR3 nucleotides read TGTGCCTCCACCCCGCCAGGGACTTACGAGCAGTACTTC.

J is TRBJ2-5 and V is TRBV2; the D is unclear. The CDR3 runs 18 residues. The germline V and J ends were trimmed by 2 bases and 5 bases, with 24 bases remaining between them. Germline CDR1 SNHLY, CDR2 FYNNEI. The CDR3 reads CASSENLGGTDGAETQYF. Here the CDR3 DNA reads TGTGCCAGCAGTGAAAATTTAGGCGGTACTGACGGCGCCGAGACCCAGTACTTC.

This clone was seen only once. The chain has TRBV27 and TRBJ1-1; 7 nucleotides align to TRBD1. J lost 5 bases, V lost 6 bases, and 6 bases had no gene match. Germline V lookup: CDR1 MNHEY, CDR2 SMNVEV (reference sequence). The CDR3 extends over 13 amino acids. In DNA, the CDR3 is TGTGCCAGCAGCGTCTCCAGGGGGACTGAAGCTTTCTTT. It yields the protein CASSVSRGTEAFF.

This rearrangement joins TRBV19 to TRBJ1-6; weak D call: TRBD1 (6 bases). This CDR3 has 13 amino acids. Germline V CDR1 and CDR2: LNHDA, SQIVND (reference sequence). Trimming left V 7 bases short and J 9 bases short, with 13 bases between. CDR3 amino acids: CASNPGVGSPLHF. The CDR3 DNA reads as TGTGCCAGTAACCCAGGGGTGGGTTCACCCCTCCACTTT.

There are a few counts of this clone. The chain employs TRBV7-9 and TRBJ2-7, with TRBD1 matching over 12 bases. Trimming cost V 1 base and J 4 bases; bases outside gene matches: 2. The V gene's germline CDR1 is SEHNR and CDR2 FQNEAQ (reference sequence). This CDR3 spans 15 amino acids. In DNA, the CDR3 is TGTGCCAGCAGCTTAGGGGACAGGGGGCAATACGAGCAGTACTTC. Translated: CASSLGDRGQYEQYF.

This chain joins TRBV6-5 and TRBJ2-7; tentative D call: TRBD1 (6 bases). This CDR3 contains 13 residues. Germline-derived CDR1 and CDR2 are MNHEY and SVGAGI. V lost 2 bases, J lost 3 bases, and 8 bases lay in between. The CDR3 sequence is CASSYPGHYEQYF. The CDR3, as DNA: TGTGCCAGCAGTTACCCGGGACACTACGAGCAGTACTTC.

This rearrangement joins TRBV10-3 to TRBJ1-1; D ambiguous. The CDR3 is 14 residues long. The ends were cut back, 6 bases at V and 0 bases at J, with 11 bases in the middle. Germline-derived CDR1 and CDR2 are ENHRY and SYGVKD. The CDR3 here is CAISPVGLNTEAFF. The CDR3 nucleotides read TGTGCCATCAGCCCCGTCGGGTTGAACACTGAAGCTTTCTTT.

The V and J genes are TRBV5-1 and TRBJ2-5; 15 bases line up with TRBD2. The CDR3 is 18 residues long. The V gene end was trimmed by 5 bases and the J gene end by 4 bases; junction bases not matched to a gene: 12. Per the germline V gene, CDR1 is SGHRS and CDR2 is YFSETQ. The CDR3 sequence is CASSLQGLAGGGGETQYF. CDR3 sequence (DNA): TGCGCCAGCAGTTTACAGGGACTAGCGGGAGGAGGGGGAGAGACCCAGTACTTC.